This T cell receptor (beta chain) derives from a study of identical twins. The germline V gene has CDR1 SEHNR and CDR2 FQNEAQ (reference sequence). Trimming cost V 11 bases and J 1 base, with 11 bases left between them. This CDR3 is 13 amino acids long. TCRdb re-called the 5' RACE reads with MiXCR, one entry per CDR3 protein. The table has roughly 290,000 distinct CDR3 sequences, around 9.7% seen once. This sample was shared with a second study, whose subject was yellow fever vaccine responses in identical twins.

Sequencing was done on a sample of CD8+ T cells sorted from blood. The TCR originated in a woman aged 18 to 35 in good health. This chain uses TRBV7-9 with TRBJ2-2; D possibly corresponds to TRBD1 (6 bases). The CDR3 DNA follows: TGTGCCGGAAGGACAGTGAACACCGGGGAGCTGTTTTTT. Protein sequence: CAGRTVNTGELFF.